This record covers a single TCR beta chain. This entry belongs to a study of control samples from healthy donors and cancer patients. The CDR3 is 14 amino acids. Between the trimmed V and J ends, which lost 3 bases and 2 bases, there was a span of 11 bases. CDR1 is SQVTM, CDR2 ANQGSEA, per germline. TCRdb keeps only in-frame clones here, not all; method: immunoSEQ multiplex PCR. The sample contains tens of thousands of clones, about 90% of which appear only once. The sample comprised PBMCs. The chain joins TRBV29-1 to TRBJ2-1; weak D call: TRBD1 (6 bases). The source is a woman in her sixties with head and neck cancer. This chain's CDR3 is CSVDMTGAYNEQFF. CDR3 in DNA: TGCAGCGTTGATATGACAGGCGCCTACAATGAGCAGTTCTTC.